A single T cell receptor (beta chain) is shown here with its context. The target antigen is unknown. Some clones are missing from TCRdb's copy, which holds only in-frame ones; the method was immunoSEQ multiplex PCR. This table has 120,000 to 150,000 clones, approximately 88% appearing once. This sample was taken from a study of cytomegalovirus exposure and HLA in healthy donors. Findings of the study overall: Cytomegalovirus association was assigned to approximately 160 TCR beta chains. Reports showed the classifier diagnosing cytomegalovirus status with high specificity and sensitivity.

The germline CDR1 and CDR2 sequences are MNHEY and SMNVEV (reference sequence). V lost 2 bases, J lost 5 bases, and 14 bases stayed unmatched. There are 18 residues in the CDR3. The study drew the donors from its roughly 110-subject validation cohort, separate from the roughly 700-subject first cohort. Sequencing was performed on PBMCs. The J gene is TRBJ2-5, the V gene TRBV27; 10 nucleotides agree with TRBD2. The source of this sequence is a man in his late teens or twenties in good health and CMV-seropositive. The CDR3 nucleotides read TGTGCCAGCAGTTTAACAGCGGGGGGGCCACGGGCGGGCGAGACCCAGTACTTC. Its protein is CASSLTAGGPRAGETQYF.